The present TCR beta chain was sequenced within a study of PD-L1 blockade in urothelial cancer. Study details: Patients began atezolizumab, 1,200 mg intravenously every 3 weeks, in 2014. Bladder-origin urothelial cancer in males described about 90% of the 29 patients.

This table comes from immunoSEQ multiplex PCR, and its TCRdb copy is limited to in-frame clones, with some not included. The sample has fewer than 55,000 clones, around 82% seen once; the top ten hold roughly 3.2%. The CDR3 has 16 amino acids. Germline V gives CDR1 SGHVS, CDR2 FNYEAQ. J was trimmed by 7 bases and V by 1 base; bases with no gene match: 8. Samples were collected from each patient before treatment and during treatment. Each patient gave between 1 and 8 of them in total. The sequenced sample was PBMCs, obtained around atezolizumab (anti-PD-L1) treatment. This chain links TRBV7-6 with TRBJ1-5; 9 nucleotides agree with TRBD1. The TCR was taken from a man aged 65-85 years with urothelial cancer. The CDR3 DNA reads TGTGCCAGCAGCTTAGGTAGGACAGGGGAAGGGCAGCCCCAGCATTTT. Amino acid sequence: CASSLGRTGEGQPQHF.